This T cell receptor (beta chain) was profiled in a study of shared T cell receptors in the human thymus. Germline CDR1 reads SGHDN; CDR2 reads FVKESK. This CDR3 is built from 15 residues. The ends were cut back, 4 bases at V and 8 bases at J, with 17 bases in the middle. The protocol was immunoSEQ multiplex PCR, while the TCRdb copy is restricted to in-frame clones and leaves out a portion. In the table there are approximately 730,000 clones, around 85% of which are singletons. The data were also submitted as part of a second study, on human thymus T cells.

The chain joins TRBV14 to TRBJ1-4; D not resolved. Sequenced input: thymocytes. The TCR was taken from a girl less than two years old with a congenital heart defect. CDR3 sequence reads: CASSLSGGREEKLFF. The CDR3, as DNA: TGTGCCAGCAGCCTCTCGGGAGGGCGAGAAGAAAAACTGTTTTTT.